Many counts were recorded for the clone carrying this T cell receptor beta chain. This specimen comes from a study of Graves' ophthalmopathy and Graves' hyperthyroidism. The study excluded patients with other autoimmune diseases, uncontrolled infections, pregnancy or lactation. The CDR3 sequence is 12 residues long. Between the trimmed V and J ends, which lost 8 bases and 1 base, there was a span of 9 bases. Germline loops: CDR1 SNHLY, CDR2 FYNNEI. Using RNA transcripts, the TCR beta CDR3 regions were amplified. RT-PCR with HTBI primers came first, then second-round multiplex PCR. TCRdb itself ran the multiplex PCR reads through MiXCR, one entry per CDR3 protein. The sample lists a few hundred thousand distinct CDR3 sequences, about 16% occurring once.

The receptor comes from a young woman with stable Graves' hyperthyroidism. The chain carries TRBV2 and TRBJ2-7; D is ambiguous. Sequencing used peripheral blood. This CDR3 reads CASYWLSYEQYF. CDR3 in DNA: TGTGCCAGCTATTGGTTGTCCTACGAGCAGTACTTC.